This is a list of T cell receptor beta chains from one sample in a study of CD8+ T cells in alopecia areata. The assay was immunoSEQ multiplex PCR, and TCRdb's table has in-frame clones only and misses some. The profile covers approximately 210,000 clones, with 43% appearing a single time and about 2.6% taken by the ten largest. The sample consisted of CD4+ T cells sorted from blood, taken at approximately week 37, from a patient treated with tofacitinib. The receptor set was obtained from a human donor with alopecia areata. CDR3s include the opening cysteine and the closing phenylalanine or tryptophan. The order of the fields is V gene, D gene, clone size, J gene, CDR3 protein, CDR3 DNA. A D gene is named only where the DNA matches it firmly. Where a row states a size, it is once, few, many or the class of an expanded clone; other rows omit it.

v_call: TRBV7-3; d_call: .; clone_size: few; j_call: TRBJ2-7; cdr3_aa: CASSRINYEQYF; cdr3_nt: TGTGCCAGCAGCCGTATCAACTACGAGCAGTACTTC
v_call: TRBV7-3; d_call: .; clone_size: .; j_call: TRBJ2-2; cdr3_aa: CASKPLGVPGELFF; cdr3_nt: TGTGCCAGCAAACCACTAGGGGTACCCGGGGAGCTGTTTTTT
v_call: TRBV7-2; d_call: .; clone_size: few; j_call: TRBJ2-3; cdr3_aa: CASRSGSTDTQYF; cdr3_nt: TGTGCCAGCAGGAGCGGGAGCACAGATACGCAGTATTTT
v_call: TRBV20-1; d_call: .; clone_size: few; j_call: TRBJ1-2; cdr3_aa: CSAIANYGYTF; cdr3_nt: TGCAGTGCTATAGCCAACTATGGCTACACCTTC
v_call: TRBV4-2; d_call: .; clone_size: few; j_call: TRBJ2-7; cdr3_aa: CASSSGRRYEQYF; cdr3_nt: TGTGCCAGCAGCTCCGGTCGGCGCTACGAGCAGTACTTC
v_call: TRBV19; d_call: TRBD2; clone_size: .; j_call: TRBJ2-7; cdr3_aa: CASGGLAGVSEQYF; cdr3_nt: TGTGCCAGCGGGGGCCTAGCGGGAGTAAGCGAGCAGTACTTC
v_call: TRBV4-1; d_call: .; clone_size: .; j_call: TRBJ2-5; cdr3_aa: CASSQPGGGETQYF; cdr3_nt: TGCGCCAGCAGCCAGCCCGGTGGGGGGGAGACCCAGTACTTC
v_call: TRBV19; d_call: TRBD1; clone_size: .; j_call: TRBJ1-2; cdr3_aa: CASSILGQARYGYTF; cdr3_nt: TGTGCCAGTAGTATACTGGGACAGGCTCGCTATGGCTACACCTTC
v_call: TRBV4-2; d_call: TRBD2; clone_size: few; j_call: TRBJ2-1; cdr3_aa: CASSPRTSGEQFF; cdr3_nt: TGTGCCAGCAGCCCGCGGACTAGCGGGGAGCAGTTCTTC
v_call: TRBV6-6; d_call: .; clone_size: once; j_call: TRBJ2-1; cdr3_aa: CASRHLILDNEQFF; cdr3_nt: TGTGCCAGCAGACACCTGATATTAGACAATGAGCAGTTCTTC
v_call: TRBV7-9; d_call: TRBD1; clone_size: .; j_call: TRBJ1-5; cdr3_aa: CASSFGQGQPQHF; cdr3_nt: TGTGCCAGCAGCTTCGGACAGGGCCAGCCCCAGCATTTT
v_call: TRBV5-1; d_call: .; clone_size: few; j_call: TRBJ2-3; cdr3_aa: CASSLLSSRSTDTQYF; cdr3_nt: TGCGCCAGCAGCTTGTTGTCTAGCCGCAGCACAGATACGCAGTATTTT
v_call: TRBV19; d_call: .; clone_size: few; j_call: TRBJ1-1; cdr3_aa: CASTPDRANTEAFF; cdr3_nt: TGTGCCAGTACCCCCGACCGAGCTAACACTGAAGCTTTCTTT
v_call: TRBV6-5; d_call: TRBD1; clone_size: .; j_call: TRBJ1-5; cdr3_aa: CASSPSGGRQPQHF; cdr3_nt: TGTGCCAGCAGTCCTTCAGGGGGCCGTCAGCCCCAGCATTTT
v_call: TRBV30; d_call: .; clone_size: few; j_call: TRBJ1-1; cdr3_aa: CAWSGDRWDEAFF; cdr3_nt: TGTGCCTGGAGTGGAGACAGGTGGGACGAAGCTTTCTTT
v_call: TRBV29-1; d_call: .; clone_size: few; j_call: TRBJ2-6; cdr3_aa: CSAGTGANVLTF; cdr3_nt: TGCAGCGCAGGAACTGGGGCCAACGTCCTGACTTTC